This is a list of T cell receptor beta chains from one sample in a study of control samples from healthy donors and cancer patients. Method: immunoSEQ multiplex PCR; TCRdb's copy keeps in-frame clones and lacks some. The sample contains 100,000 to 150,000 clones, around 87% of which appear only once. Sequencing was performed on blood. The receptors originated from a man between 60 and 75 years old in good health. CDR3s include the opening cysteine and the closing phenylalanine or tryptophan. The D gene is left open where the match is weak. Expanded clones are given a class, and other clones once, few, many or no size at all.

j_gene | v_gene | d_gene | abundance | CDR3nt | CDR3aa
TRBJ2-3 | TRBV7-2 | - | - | TGTGCCAGCAGCCCCGACGGCCAGGCGGCGGATACGCAGTATTTT | CASSPDGQAADTQYF
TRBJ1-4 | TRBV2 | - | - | TGTGCCAGCAGTGAAGCAATGAGAGAACTGTTTTTT | CASSEAMRELFF
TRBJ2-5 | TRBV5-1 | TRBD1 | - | TGCGCCAGCAGCTTGTGGCAGGGGGCCGGGGAGACCCAGTACTTC | CASSLWQGAGETQYF
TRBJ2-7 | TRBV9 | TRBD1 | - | TGTGCCAGCAGCGACCTCGGGACAGGGGAAAACGAGCAGTACTTC | CASSDLGTGENEQYF
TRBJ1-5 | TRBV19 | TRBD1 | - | TGTGCCAGTAGTATTGGGACAGGGTATAGCAATCAGCCCCAGCATTTT | CASSIGTGYSNQPQHF
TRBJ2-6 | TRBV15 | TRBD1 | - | TGTGCCACCAGCAGTGTCCGCGGGACAGGGTTTGGGGCCAACGTCCTGACTTTC | CATSSVRGTGFGANVLTF
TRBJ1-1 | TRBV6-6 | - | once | TGTGCCAGCAGTTACGATATGGGTTCTGAAGCTTTCTTT | CASSYDMGSEAFF
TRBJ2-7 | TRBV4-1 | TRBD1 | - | TGCGCCAGCAGCCAAAGGGGGCTTGACGAGCAGTACTTC | CASSQRGLDEQYF
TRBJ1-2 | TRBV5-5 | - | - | TGTGCCAGCAGCTTTGGGTCAGGGACCTATGGCTACACCTTC | CASSFGSGTYGYTF
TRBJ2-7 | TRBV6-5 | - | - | TGTGCCAGCAGTTACTCAACCAGGGCATACGAGCAGTACTTC | CASSYSTRAYEQYF
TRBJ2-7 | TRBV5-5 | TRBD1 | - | TGTGCCAGCAGCCCAACCGCACAGGGGGTCGAGCAGTACTTC | CASSPTAQGVEQYF
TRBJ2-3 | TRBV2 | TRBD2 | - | TGTGCCAGCAGTGGAAACCCGGGACTAGCGGGTCATGGGTATTTT | CASSGNPGLAGHGYF
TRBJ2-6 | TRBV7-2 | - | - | TGTGCCAGCAGCTTTCCATCTGGGGCCAACGTCCTGACTTTC | CASSFPSGANVLTF
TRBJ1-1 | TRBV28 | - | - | TGTGCCAGCAGTGGCAGGAATTATCTCACTGAAGCTTTCTTT | CASSGRNYLTEAFF
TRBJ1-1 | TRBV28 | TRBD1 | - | TGTGCCAGCAGTACTCCGGGACAGGGGAAGAACACTGAAGCTTTCTTT | CASSTPGQGKNTEAFF
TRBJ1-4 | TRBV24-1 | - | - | TGTGCCACCAGTGATAAAGTGGACGGTCTTACCGTTGAAAAACTGTTTTTT | CATSDKVDGLTVEKLFF
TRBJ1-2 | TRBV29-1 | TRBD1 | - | TGCAGCGCGCCCGGGACAGGCAATAACTATGGCTACACCTTC | CSAPGTGNNYGYTF
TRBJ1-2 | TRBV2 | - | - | TGTGCCAGCAGTGACAGGACCAGCTATGGCTACACCTTC | CASSDRTSYGYTF
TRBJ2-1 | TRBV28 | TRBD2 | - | TGTGCCAGCAGCTTAGCGGGGAATGAGCAGTTCTTC | CASSLAGNEQFF
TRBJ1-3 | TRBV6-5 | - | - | TGTGCCAGCAGTTACTCGGGCGGGGTCTCTGGAAACACCATATATTTT | CASSYSGGVSGNTIYF
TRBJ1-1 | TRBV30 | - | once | TGTGCCTCTTCGGTAGGGGTGTACACTGAAGCTTTCTTT | CASSVGVYTEAFF
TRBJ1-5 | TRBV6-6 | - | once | TGTGCCAGCAGTTCGACAGGTGGCAATCAGCCCCAGCATTTT | CASSSTGGNQPQHF
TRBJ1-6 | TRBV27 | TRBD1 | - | TGTGCCAGCAGTTCCGGGACAGGGGGGCCTTTTAAGAATTCACCCCTCCACTTT | CASSSGTGGPFKNSPLHF
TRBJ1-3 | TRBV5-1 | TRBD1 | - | TGCGCCAGCAGCTTGGGGGGGACAGGCTTCTCTGGAAACACCATATATTTT | CASSLGGTGFSGNTIYF
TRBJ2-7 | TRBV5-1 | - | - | TGCGCCAGCAGCGGGGGAGTTCTTCAATACGAGCAGTACTTC | CASSGGVLQYEQYF
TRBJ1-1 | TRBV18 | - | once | TGTGCCAGCTCCCCTCTGGACGGAGAAGCTTTCTTT | CASSPLDGEAFF
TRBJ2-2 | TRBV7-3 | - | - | TGTGCCAGCAGCTTAAGTGGGATTAGGAACACCGGGGAGCTGTTTTTT | CASSLSGIRNTGELFF
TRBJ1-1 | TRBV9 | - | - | TGTGCCAGCAGCCTAGGGGACACGAACACTGAAGCTTTCTTT | CASSLGDTNTEAFF
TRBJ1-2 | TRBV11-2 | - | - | TGTGCCAGCAGCTTAGTCCCCCAGGGGATTAGTGGCTACACCTTC | CASSLVPQGISGYTF
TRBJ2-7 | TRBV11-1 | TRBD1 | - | TGTGCCAGCAGCTTAGAACAGGGGCCCTACGAGCAGTACTTC | CASSLEQGPYEQYF
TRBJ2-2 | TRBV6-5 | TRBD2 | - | TGTGCCACGACTAGCGGGGACCACACCGGGGAGCTGTTTTTT | CATTSGDHTGELFF
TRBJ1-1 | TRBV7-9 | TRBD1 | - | TGTGCCAGCAGCTTACGCACAGGGGGCCGGAACACTGAAGCTTTCTTT | CASSLRTGGRNTEAFF
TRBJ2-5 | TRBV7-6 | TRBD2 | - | TGTGCCAGCAGCTCCAACGCGGGGGGGCCCCTTATGAAAGAGACCCAGTACTTC | CASSSNAGGPLMKETQYF
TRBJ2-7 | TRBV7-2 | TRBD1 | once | TGTGCCAGCAGCTCGCTGCCGGCACAGGGGGCCTACGAGCAGTACTTC | CASSSLPAQGAYEQYF
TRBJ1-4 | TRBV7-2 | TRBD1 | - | TGTGCCAGCAGCTTAGCAGGACAGGGAATAGGTGAAAAACTGTTTTTT | CASSLAGQGIGEKLFF